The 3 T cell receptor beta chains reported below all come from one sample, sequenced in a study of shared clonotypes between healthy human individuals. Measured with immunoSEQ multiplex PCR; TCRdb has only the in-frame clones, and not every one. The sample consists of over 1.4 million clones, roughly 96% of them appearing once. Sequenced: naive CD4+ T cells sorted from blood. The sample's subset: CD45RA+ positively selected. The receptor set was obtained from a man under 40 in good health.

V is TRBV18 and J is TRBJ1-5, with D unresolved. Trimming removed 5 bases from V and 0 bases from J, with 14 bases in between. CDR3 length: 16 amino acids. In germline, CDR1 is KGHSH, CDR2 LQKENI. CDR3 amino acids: CASSTSSSYSNQPQHF. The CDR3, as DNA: TGTGCCAGCTCAACAAGCAGTAGTTATAGCAATCAGCCCCAGCATTTT.

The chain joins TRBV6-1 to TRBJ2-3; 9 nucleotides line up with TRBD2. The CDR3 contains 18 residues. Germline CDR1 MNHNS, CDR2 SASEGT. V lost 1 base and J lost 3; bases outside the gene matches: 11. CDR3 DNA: TGTGCCAGCAGTGAAGTATACTTAGGACTAGCGTTAACAGATACGCAGTATTTT. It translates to CASSEVYLGLALTDTQYF.

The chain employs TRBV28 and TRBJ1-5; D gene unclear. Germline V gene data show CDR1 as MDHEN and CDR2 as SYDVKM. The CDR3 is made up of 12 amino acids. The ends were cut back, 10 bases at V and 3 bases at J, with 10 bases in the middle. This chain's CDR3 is CATAMVNQPQHF. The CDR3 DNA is TGTGCCACGGCGATGGTCAATCAGCCCCAGCATTTT.